This TCR beta chain was recovered during a study of technical replicates of blood from several donors (TCRdb year 2017). This clone was detected once. Its antigen is unknown. No much larger clone is present one base from it, and per-base qualities are unavailable. A distance of 5 bases separates the germline ends of V and J, which lose 4 bases and 1 base respectively. Measured from the cysteine to the phenylalanine, the CDR3 is 12 residues long. Only the CDR3 region is kept as DNA, spanning 36 bases read in frame from base 1. CDR1 and CDR2 are drawn from the germline V gene: SQVTM, ANQGSEA. Preparation of the library involved the immunoSEQ multiplex PCR assay. Sourced from immuneACCESS, this table was stored by TCRdb with only in-frame sequences that have V and J called. A share of the clones is absent; for the studies checked, an unresolved V gene accounts for under half, and the remainder has no known explanation. This sample lists 70,000 to 90,000 clones; around 94% were detected once. About 0.35% of the sample rests with the top ten.

The clonotype originates from a human donor in good health. The sequence links TRBV29-1 to TRBJ2-1; no D gene can be assigned with confidence. The source material was T cells isolated from PBMCs. The bases read TGCAGCGTTGCCGGGTCCTACAATGAGCAGTTCTTC. It translates to CSVAGSYNEQFF.